The rows below give T cell receptor beta chains drawn from one sample of a study of cytomegalovirus exposure and HLA in healthy donors. The data were produced by immunoSEQ multiplex PCR, yet TCRdb's version contains in-frame clones alone and is incomplete. The table records about 180,000 clones, roughly 80% of them present only once. The sample was PBMCs. The receptors originated from a man aged 35-49 years in good health and CMV-seronegative. The CDR3 runs from the conserved cysteine through the conserved F or W. The order of the fields is CDR3 length, V gene, clone size, J gene, D gene, CDR3 protein, CDR3 DNA. D genes are given only for firm matches. Some rows mark clone size as missing; the rest say once, few, many or name a class of expanded clone.

11,TRBV25-1,.,TRBJ1-5,.,CASPGMEPQHF,TGTGCCAGCCCAGGAATGGAGCCCCAGCATTTT
14,TRBV2,.,TRBJ1-2,.,CASSGGQGNHGYTF,TGTGCCAGCAGTGGGGGGCAGGGGAACCATGGCTACACCTTC
14,TRBV6-1,.,TRBJ2-7,.,CASSDTGFTGEQYF,TGTGCCAGCAGTGATACGGGTTTTACCGGCGAGCAGTACTTC
12,TRBV9,.,TRBJ1-2,.,CASSPDYYGYTF,TGTGCCAGCAGCCCAGATTACTATGGCTACACCTTC
15,TRBV7-6,.,TRBJ2-3,TRBD1,CASSWAGGGTDTQYF,TGTGCCAGCAGCTGGGCAGGGGGCGGCACAGATACGCAGTATTTT
16,TRBV27,once,TRBJ2-3,.,CASSLSQADKGDTQYF,TGTGCCAGCAGTTTATCCCAAGCGGATAAGGGAGATACGCAGTATTTT
15,TRBV5-1,few,TRBJ2-1,TRBD1,CASSLGQSSYNEQFF,TGCGCCAGCAGCCTGGGACAGAGCTCCTACAATGAGCAGTTCTTC
15,TRBV7-2,.,TRBJ2-5,.,CASSLARGSKETQYF,TGTGCCAGCAGCTTAGCGCGGGGAAGTAAAGAGACCCAGTACTTC
14,TRBV18,.,TRBJ2-3,TRBD2,CASSPGRVTDTQYF,TGTGCCAGCTCACCAGGGAGGGTCACAGATACGCAGTATTTT
14,TRBV5-6,once,TRBJ2-7,TRBD2,CASSLSSGSSEQYF,TGTGCCAGCAGCTTGTCTAGCGGGAGCAGTGAGCAGTACTTC
14,TRBV12-5,.,TRBJ1-2,TRBD1,CASGLVTGVQGYTF,TGTGCTAGTGGTTTGGTAACAGGGGTCCAGGGCTACACCTTC
14,TRBV7-9,.,TRBJ1-5,TRBD1,CASSSRGVGQPQHF,TGTGCCAGCAGCTCCAGGGGGGTCGGTCAGCCCCAGCATTTT
14,TRBV6-1,.,TRBJ2-5,TRBD1,CASNNRGSGETQYF,TGTGCCAGCAATAACAGGGGGAGCGGAGAGACCCAGTACTTC
15,TRBV6-6,.,TRBJ1-3,TRBD1,CASRTGVNSGNTIYF,TGTGCCAGCAGGACAGGGGTCAACTCTGGAAACACCATATATTTT
14,TRBV5-6,.,TRBJ2-7,TRBD1,CASSSGQDFYEQYF,TGTGCCAGCAGCTCTGGACAGGATTTCTACGAGCAGTACTTC
13,TRBV7-9,.,TRBJ1-2,.,CASSLQGNYGYTF,TGTGCCAGCAGCTTACAGGGAAACTATGGCTACACCTTC
15,TRBV7-2,few,TRBJ2-1,TRBD2,CASSPQRGRGNEQFF,TGTGCCAGCAGCCCCCAGCGGGGGAGGGGGAATGAGCAGTTCTTC
16,TRBV7-9,.,TRBJ1-4,TRBD1,CASSWNRGNSNEKLFF,TGTGCCAGCAGCTGGAACAGGGGAAATTCGAATGAAAAACTGTTTTTT
15,TRBV7-9,.,TRBJ2-3,.,CASGLIPRGTDTQYF,TGTGCCAGCGGCTTAATCCCTAGAGGCACAGATACGCAGTATTTT
16,TRBV7-9,.,TRBJ1-2,TRBD1,CASSLIPDRDDGGYTF,TGTGCCAGCAGCTTAATCCCCGACAGGGATGACGGAGGCTACACCTTC
13,TRBV6-6,.,TRBJ2-7,.,CASTGLVTYEQYF,TGTGCCAGCACCGGGTTGGTAACCTACGAGCAGTACTTC
15,TRBV10-3,medium-sized,TRBJ1-5,TRBD1,CAISEADRADQPQHF,TGTGCCATCAGTGAAGCGGACAGGGCGGATCAGCCCCAGCATTTT
18,TRBV28,.,TRBJ2-5,.,CASSPAQGHYQYQETQYF,TGTGCCAGCAGTCCTGCCCAGGGGCACTACCAATATCAAGAGACCCAGTACTTC
14,TRBV11-3,.,TRBJ2-2,.,CASSLRANTGELFF,TGTGCCAGCAGCTTAAGAGCGAACACCGGGGAGCTGTTTTTT
15,TRBV11-3,.,TRBJ1-2,.,CASSLVEGGPYGYTF,TGTGCCAGCAGCTTAGTTGAGGGTGGGCCATATGGCTACACCTTC
15,TRBV7-9,.,TRBJ1-4,.,CASSLTTGPNEKLFF,TGTGCCAGCAGCTTAACGACAGGCCCAAATGAAAAACTGTTTTTT
16,TRBV7-2,few,TRBJ2-7,TRBD2,CASSSTLGGNTYEQYF,TGTGCCAGCAGCTCGACTTTGGGGGGGAACACCTACGAGCAGTACTTC
17,TRBV18,.,TRBJ1-3,TRBD1,CASSDLGGANAGNTIYF,TGTGCCAGCTCAGACTTAGGGGGCGCGAACGCTGGAAACACCATATATTTT
13,TRBV5-1,.,TRBJ1-2,TRBD1,CASSLATGEGYTF,TGCGCCAGCAGCTTGGCGACAGGGGAAGGCTACACCTTC
15,TRBV5-8,.,TRBJ1-5,TRBD1,CASSLVRGNNQPQHF,TGTGCCAGCAGCTTGGTCAGGGGGAACAATCAGCCCCAGCATTTT
15,TRBV9,.,TRBJ2-7,TRBD2,CASSPGLGGAPQQYF,TGTGCCAGCAGCCCCGGTCTCGGGGGGGCACCCCAGCAGTACTTC
13,TRBV19,.,TRBJ2-7,.,CASSGQGGYEQYF,TGTGCCAGTAGTGGCCAGGGAGGCTACGAGCAGTACTTC
11,TRBV6-1,.,TRBJ1-5,.,CASSGQQAQHF,TGTGCCAGCAGTGGACAGCAGGCCCAGCATTTT
16,TRBV14,.,TRBJ2-1,TRBD2,CASSQVAGGFVYEQFF,TGTGCCAGCAGCCAAGTAGCGGGGGGGTTTGTGTATGAGCAGTTCTTC
16,TRBV4-3,.,TRBJ2-7,.,CASSQDFRGPSYEQYF,TGCGCCAGCAGCCAAGATTTTCGCGGGCCTTCCTACGAGCAGTACTTC
13,TRBV29-1,.,TRBJ1-2,TRBD1,CSVGDRGYYGYTF,TGCAGCGTTGGAGACAGGGGCTACTATGGCTACACCTTC
16,TRBV7-9,.,TRBJ2-7,TRBD1,CASSPRPGQGANEQYF,TGTGCCAGCAGCCCGCGGCCGGGACAGGGGGCGAACGAGCAGTACTTC
15,TRBV7-9,.,TRBJ2-3,TRBD2,CASSLVAGGGDTQYF,TGTGCCAGCAGCTTAGTAGCGGGAGGAGGAGATACGCAGTATTTT
12,TRBV7-2,.,TRBJ2-7,.,CTSSSSPYEQYF,TGTACCAGCAGCTCGTCCCCTTACGAGCAGTACTTC
18,TRBV4-1,.,TRBJ2-1,TRBD2,CASSHAGLSGGTYNEQFF,TGCGCCAGCAGCCACGCCGGTCTGAGCGGGGGGACCTACAATGAGCAGTTCTTC
17,TRBV25-1,.,TRBJ2-3,.,CASSEWVTGTSTDTQYF,TGTGCCAGCAGTGAATGGGTGACCGGGACAAGCACAGATACGCAGTATTTT
14,TRBV5-1,.,TRBJ1-2,TRBD1,CASSLQGDNYGYTF,TGCGCCAGCAGCTTGCAGGGGGACAACTATGGCTACACCTTC
14,TRBV6-1,.,TRBJ2-2,.,CASISGGVVGELFF,TGTGCCAGCATTTCGGGCGGGGTTGTCGGGGAGCTGTTTTTT
16,TRBV7-8,.,TRBJ2-3,.,CASSRPRGLSTDTQYF,TGTGCCAGCAGCCGTCCAAGGGGTTTGAGCACAGATACGCAGTATTTT
16,TRBV30,.,TRBJ1-1,TRBD1,CAWRLGTGGLDTEAFF,TGTGCCTGGAGGTTAGGGACAGGGGGCCTGGACACTGAAGCTTTCTTT
13,TRBV11-2,.,TRBJ1-2,TRBD1,CASSLGTGASYTF,TGTGCCAGCAGCTTAGGGACAGGTGCGAGCTACACCTTC
16,TRBV5-6,few,TRBJ2-6,TRBD1,CASREQGKGGANVLTF,TGTGCCAGCAGGGAACAGGGGAAGGGTGGGGCCAACGTCCTGACTTTC
15,TRBV7-2,.,TRBJ2-1,.,CASSRGVGSYNEQFF,TGTGCCAGCAGCCGCGGGGTGGGCTCCTACAATGAGCAGTTCTTC
13,TRBV27,.,TRBJ2-7,.,CASSYSSTYEQYF,TGTGCCAGCAGTTATAGCAGTACCTACGAGCAGTACTTC
13,TRBV10-2,.,TRBJ1-2,.,CASNPGRNYGYTF,TGCGCCAGCAACCCCGGCAGGAACTATGGCTACACCTTC
15,TRBV9,once,TRBJ2-2,TRBD2,CASSVGEGNTGELFF,TGTGCCAGCAGCGTGGGGGAGGGGAACACCGGGGAGCTGTTTTTT
16,TRBV5-1,.,TRBJ2-7,TRBD2,CASSLGGRVAGHEQYF,TGCGCCAGCAGCTTGGGCGGGAGGGTGGCGGGCCACGAGCAGTACTTC
16,TRBV5-1,.,TRBJ2-3,.,CASSFAGLVGTDTQYF,TGCGCCAGCAGCTTTGCGGGACTCGTGGGCACAGATACGCAGTATTTT
16,TRBV4-3,.,TRBJ1-6,.,CASSQDPRQGGSPLHF,TGCGCCAGCAGCCAAGACCCCCGGCAGGGAGGCTCACCCCTCCACTTT
15,TRBV5-4,.,TRBJ2-1,TRBD2,CASSLGRGGPNEQFF,TGTGCCAGCAGCTTGGGACGGGGGGGCCCCAATGAGCAGTTCTTC
15,TRBV25-1,.,TRBJ2-1,TRBD1,CASSGTGGGFNEQFF,TGTGCCAGCAGTGGGACAGGGGGCGGTTTCAATGAGCAGTTCTTC
13,TRBV30,few,TRBJ1-6,.,CAYAQGYNSPLHF,TGTGCCTACGCACAGGGCTATAATTCACCCCTCCACTTT
15,TRBV5-4,.,TRBJ2-7,TRBD2,CASSTRTSGPYEQYF,TGTGCCAGCAGCACCCGGACTAGCGGGCCCTACGAGCAGTACTTC
15,TRBV5-1,.,TRBJ2-3,TRBD2,CASSATGGPGDTQYF,TGCGCCAGCAGCGCAACGGGAGGGCCGGGGGATACGCAGTATTTT